A selection of T cell receptor beta chains follows, all from one sample in a study of cytomegalovirus exposure and HLA in healthy donors. Data came from immunoSEQ multiplex PCR; TCRdb stores just in-frame clones and leaves some out. Of 200,000 to 250,000 clones in the sample, 60% to 80% were seen once. Material: PBMCs. Receptors were obtained from a male donor in good health and CMV-seronegative. Both conserved end residues are trimmed from each CDR3. Each record gives: D gene, V gene, CDR3 protein. A D gene is named only where the DNA matches it firmly.

NA TRBV10-3 AIRLRAGELF
TRBD2 TRBV30 AGLAGMGLEQY
TRBD2 TRBV6-5 ASSYGAGGNTDTQY
NA TRBV5-4 ASSLSSYEQY
NA TRBV25-1 ASGPGGGNQPQH
NA TRBV5-4 ASSLRGLDYEQY
TRBD1 TRBV28 ASRPGRGYGYT
TRBD1 TRBV6-5 ASRSGSGQGGGYT
NA TRBV7-8 ASSWTHSGANVLT
TRBD2 TRBV9 ASSVSGSETGELF
NA TRBV5-1 ASSLDREGANVLT
TRBD2 TRBV15 ATSRDPGLAGSVDEQF
NA TRBV6-7 ASSYENRFTGELF
TRBD1 TRBV7-9 ASSLAGGQEKLF
TRBD2 TRBV30 AWRVAGGPDTQY
NA TRBV11-2 ASSKGAAKNIQY
TRBD1 TRBV11-2 ASSLGQGQNTEAF
NA TRBV11-2 ASSPFAGSRIEQTQY
TRBD2 TRBV9 ASSVATSGSDEQF
TRBD2 TRBV18 ASSPWTSGSSYNEQF
NA TRBV29-1 SVEDRVSSYNEQF
TRBD1 TRBV5-6 ASSAGMTGLAYEQY
TRBD1 TRBV9 ASSLARVAGGFSTDTQY
NA TRBV2 ASSERLVRYEQY
TRBD2 TRBV6-5 ASKGIAGVNEQF
NA TRBV7-2 ASSASRVLVSYEQY
TRBD2 TRBV11-3 ASSPGGLAGETQY
NA TRBV2 ASSHTGPRGNQPQH
NA TRBV19 ASSQQASSGANVLT
TRBD2 TRBV14 ASSSQTSGYEQY
NA TRBV28 ASSLRGGSTEKLF
NA TRBV20-1 SPDRNEQY
TRBD1 TRBV27 ASSLSQPTGGNYGYT
NA TRBV6-1 ASSEIYEQY
NA TRBV28 ASSLGWDSNSGANVLT